These 16 T cell receptor beta chains share one sample of origin, sequenced in a study of T cells in localized non-small cell lung cancer (dated by TCRdb to the early 2020s). Receptor amplification or capture employed the immunoSEQ multiplex PCR assay. Sourced from immuneACCESS, this table was stored by TCRdb with only in-frame sequences that have V and J called. A share of the clones is absent; for the studies checked, an unresolved V gene accounts for under half, and the remainder has no known explanation. Present in this sample are about 21,000 clones, 70% to 90% of which were seen just once. The top ten hold approximately 7% of the sample. The material was peripheral blood, obtained before any cancer treatment. The source is a male donor at least 60 years old with stage I squamous cell lung carcinoma.

V is TRBV6-6 and J is TRBJ2-1; maybe TRBD1 (6 bases). Trimming took 7 bases from V and 8 from J, leaving 9 bases between them. CDR3 length: 11 residues. CDR1 and CDR2 from the germline V gene are MNHNY and SVGAGI (reference sequence). CDR3 residues: CASTYRDEQFF. The DNA of the CDR3 is TGTGCCAGCACCTACAGGGATGAGCAGTTCTTC.

The chain uses TRBV6-1 and TRBJ2-1; D perhaps matches TRBD2 (6 bases). The CDR3 runs to 14 residues. Trimming shortened V by 11 bases and J by 0 bases, and 14 bases separated the two germline ends. In germline, CDR1 is MNHNS, CDR2 SASEGT. The CDR3 DNA sequence: TGTGCCTGCGAGGAGGGGAACTCCTACAATGAGCAGTTCTTC. Translating gives CACEEGNSYNEQFF.

This chain joins TRBV4-1 and TRBJ2-2; 9 nucleotides match TRBD1. The germline gives CDR1 MGHRA, CDR2 YSYEKL. V was pared by 3 bases and J by 3 bases, with 5 bases of the junction left unmatched. The length of the CDR3 is 16 residues. CDR3 sequence: CASSQGGQGYTGELFF. The CDR3, as DNA: TGCGCCAGCAGCCAGGGGGGACAGGGCTACACCGGGGAGCTGTTTTTT.

The chain is built from TRBV28 and TRBJ1-1; perhaps TRBD1 as D (6 bases). The ends were cut back, 5 bases at V and 7 bases at J, with 14 bases in the middle. CDR3 length: 13 amino acids. Per germline, CDR1 MDHEN and CDR2 SYDVKM. This chain's CDR3 is CASSEETGLEAFF. CDR3 in DNA: TGTGCCAGCAGTGAAGAAACAGGGCTTGAAGCTTTCTTT.

The chain carries TRBV27 and TRBJ2-7, with D perhaps TRBD1 (6 bases). V gave up 5 bases and J gave up 2 bases, with 16 bases separating them. Germline CDR1 MNHEY, CDR2 SMNVEV (reference sequence). The CDR3 loop spans 15 amino acids. CDR3 nucleotide sequence: TGTGCCAGCAGTCCATTCGGACAGCAAGCCTACGAGCAGTACTTC. This encodes CASSPFGQQAYEQYF.

The CDR3 nucleotides are TGTGCTAGTGTCCTATCCACGGGCGGGAACCTTGATGAGCAGTTCTTC. This translates into CASVLSTGGNLDEQFF. The chain links TRBV12-5 to TRBJ2-1, with D tentatively TRBD2 (6 bases). CDR3 length equals 16 residues. The germline CDR1 and CDR2 sequences are LGHNT and FRNRAP. V was pared by 7 bases and J by 8 bases, with 24 bases between.

This clone was counted only a few times. This chain uses TRBV29-1 with TRBJ1-1; 8 bases fit TRBD1. Germline CDR1 reads SQVTM; CDR2 reads ANQGSEA. This CDR3 is built from 13 residues. V lost 6 bases, J lost 5 bases, and 8 bases stayed unmatched. In DNA form, the CDR3 reads TGCAGCGTGGATAGACAGGGGCGGACTGAAGCTTTCTTT. Residues: CSVDRQGRTEAFF.

The DNA of the CDR3 is TGCGCCAGCAGCCAAGAGACAGTCCTTGACACTGAAGCTTTCTTT. Protein sequence: CASSQETVLDTEAFF. The V call is TRBV4-1, the J call TRBJ1-1, with D maybe TRBD1 (5 bases). The V and J ends lost 0 bases and 3 bases respectively, with 11 bases between them. CDR3 length: 15 amino acids. CDR1 and CDR2 from the germline V gene are MGHRA and YSYEKL.

V and J are TRBV4-1 and TRBJ1-5; 8 bases line up with TRBD1. V trimming: 0 bases; J trimming: 6 bases; junction bases outside the gene matches: 10. The germline gives CDR1 MGHRA, CDR2 YSYEKL. CDR3 length equals 17 residues. In DNA form, the CDR3 reads TGCGCCAGCAGCCAAGATAAAGATTTCAGGGGGCGTCAGCCCCAGCATTTT. Its translation is CASSQDKDFRGRQPQHF.

V is TRBV19 and J is TRBJ1-1; D not certain. The CDR3 covers 13 residues. Germline loops: CDR1 LNHDA, CDR2 SQIVND (reference sequence). Trimming cost V 4 bases and J 2 bases, with 8 bases left between them. This chain's CDR3 is CASSSLANTEAFF. DNA of the CDR3: TGTGCCAGTAGTAGCCTGGCCAACACTGAAGCTTTCTTT. Full variable domain (missing parts from reference TRBV19 and TRBJ1-1): DGGITQSPKYLFRKEGQNVTLSCEQNLNHDAMYWYRQDPGQGLRLIYYSQIVNDFQKGDIAEGYSVSREKKESFPLTVTSAQKNPTAFYLCASSSLANTEAFFGQGTRLTVV.

V is TRBV14 and J is TRBJ1-2; D is possibly TRBD1 (6 bases). This CDR3 spans 15 amino acids. With 6 bases removed from V and 4 bases from J, the gap between germline ends came to 18 bases. Germline assignment: CDR1 SGHDN and CDR2 FVKESK. The CDR3 loop is CASRPTGLSSYGYTF. CDR3 nucleotide sequence: TGTGCCAGCAGACCGACAGGACTCTCATCCTATGGCTACACCTTC. The full variable domain, with the rest looked up from reference TRBV14 and TRBJ1-2, is EAGVTQFPSHSVIEKGQTVTLRCDPISGHDNLYWYRRVMGKEIKFLLHFVKESKQDESGMPNNRFLAERTGGTYSTLKVQPAELEDSGVYFCASRPTGLSSYGYTFGSGTRLTVV.

The chain carries TRBV6-1 and TRBJ2-7; D perhaps matches TRBD2 (7 bases). Germline values: CDR1 MNHNS, CDR2 SASEGT. The CDR3 consists of 14 residues. The V end was cut by 7 bases, the J end by 3 bases, with 16 bases between. The CDR3 protein is CASISGGGGYEQYF. The CDR3 DNA reads TGTGCCAGCATATCCGGGGGAGGGGGCTACGAGCAGTACTTC.

The V call is TRBV30, the J call TRBJ1-2; D uncertain. Germline CDR1 and CDR2: GTSNPN and SVGIG (reference sequence). CDR3 length: 12 residues. V dropped 5 bases and J dropped 8 bases, with 15 bases sitting between them. This CDR3 is CAWSLGMMGYTF. For the CDR3, the DNA is TGTGCCTGGTCATTGGGGATGATGGGCTACACCTTC.

The chain employs TRBV18 and TRBJ2-1; the match to TRBD1 covers 7 bases. CDR3 size: 17 residues. Germline lookup yields CDR1 KGHSH and CDR2 LQKENI. Trimming removed 6 bases from V and 0 bases from J; junction bases left unmatched: 11. The CDR3 sequence is CASSPRDRVSSYNEQFF. CDR3 nucleotide sequence: TGTGCCAGCTCTCCGCGCGACAGGGTGAGCTCCTACAATGAGCAGTTCTTC.

The chain has TRBV6-1 and TRBJ2-2; D not resolved. Trimming removed 3 bases from V and 1 base from J, with 15 bases in between. CDR1 MNHNS and CDR2 SASEGT come from the germline V gene. The CDR3 sequence is 17 residues long. The CDR3 DNA reads as TGTGCCAGCAGTGAGAGAAGTCACCTCAGGAACACCGGGGAGCTGTTTTTT. This translates into CASSERSHLRNTGELFF.

The genes are TRBV5-6 and TRBJ1-3; D is unresolved. CDR3 length equals 17 residues. Deletions cut 0 bases from V and 0 bases from J, with 13 bases between. Germline V gives CDR1 SGHDT, CDR2 YYEEEE. The chain's CDR3 is CASSLDSLTLSGNTIYF. The CDR3 nucleotides are TGTGCCAGCAGCTTGGACAGCCTAACCCTCTCTGGAAACACCATATATTTT.